What follows are 22 T cell receptor beta chains derived from one specimen sequenced in a study of shared clonotypes between healthy human individuals. Measured with immunoSEQ multiplex PCR; TCRdb has only the in-frame clones, and not every one. Seen here are about 680,000 clones, 72% observed once, and the top ten hold approximately 1.8%. Sequences were obtained from memory CD4+ T cells sorted from blood. This sample's subset: CD45RA-negative fraction. These receptors came from a woman aged 25 to 45 in good health.

In DNA form, the CDR3 reads TGCGCCAGCAGCCTCAAAGGCACAGATACGCAGTATTTT. The encoded protein is CASSLKGTDTQYF. The rearrangement joins TRBV4-1 to TRBJ2-3; the D is unclear. V dropped 4 bases and J dropped 1 base, with 6 bases sitting between them. Germline values: CDR1 MGHRA, CDR2 YSYEKL. This CDR3 contains 13 residues.

V usage is TRBV28 and J usage is TRBJ2-4, with TRBD2 matching over 8 bases. Trimming removed 7 bases from V and 6 bases from J; junction bases left unmatched: 5. The CDR3 extends over 13 amino acids. Looked up from germline, CDR1 is MDHEN and CDR2 is SYDVKM. CDR3 nucleotide sequence: TGTGCCAGCAAAGTAGCGGGGTCAAACATTCAGTACTTC. Amino acids: CASKVAGSNIQYF.

Concerning this clone: The same CDR3 can be traced to other DNA sequences in this sample. The chain uses TRBV7-2 and TRBJ1-5, with 7 bases matching TRBD1. The CDR3 runs 15 residues. In germline, CDR1 is SGHTA, CDR2 FQGNSA. J gave up 1 base and V 4 bases, and 4 bases lay outside the gene matches. CDR3 sequence (DNA): TGTGCCAGCAGCTCAAAGACAGGGAGCAATCAGCCCCAGCATTTT. Translation: CASSSKTGSNQPQHF.

This chain connects TRBV10-3 to TRBJ2-1; perhaps TRBD2 as D (6 bases). From germline, CDR1 is ENHRY and CDR2 SYGVKD. The CDR3 sequence is 13 residues long. Trimming stripped 0 bases from V and 9 bases from J, with 9 bases between. DNA of the CDR3: TGTGCCATCAGTGAGTCGACTAGAGGTGAGCAGTTCTTC. This codes for CAISESTRGEQFF.

This clone appeared a few times. V usage is TRBV19 and J usage is TRBJ1-5; TRBD1 matches at 8 bases. V lost 6 bases to trimming and J lost 6 bases; unmatched junction nucleotides: 7. The CDR3 length is 14 residues. In germline, CDR1 is LNHDA, CDR2 SQIVND (reference sequence). This CDR3 reads CASRGQDSGQPQHF. In nucleotides, the CDR3 is TGTGCCAGTAGGGGACAGGATTCGGGTCAGCCCCAGCATTTT.

The CDR3 DNA reads TGCGCCAGCAGCCAATCCGGGACAGGGGTCCACGAGCAGTACTTC. It yields the protein CASSQSGTGVHEQYF. The rearrangement links TRBV4-1 to TRBJ2-7; 10 bases agree with TRBD1. CDR3 size: 15 residues. Germline lookup yields CDR1 MGHRA and CDR2 YSYEKL. The J segment lost 5 bases and the V segment lost 2 bases, leaving 6 bases of the junction unmatched.

To note about this clone: At the DNA level, this CDR3 is encoded by other sequences in the same sample as well. The chain uses TRBV7-8 and TRBJ1-3; 9 positions match TRBD1. The CDR3 length is 17 residues. Germline V gene data show CDR1 as SGHVS and CDR2 as FQNEAQ. Losses at the gene ends were 5 bases for V and 0 bases for J; bases not matched to a gene: 8. The CDR3 sequence: CASSPSGTGFSGNTIYF. DNA for the CDR3: TGTGCCAGCAGCCCCTCCGGGACAGGGTTCTCTGGAAACACCATATATTTT.

The gene calls are TRBV2 and TRBJ2-7, with TRBD2 matching over 8 bases. The CDR3 has 14 amino acids. J lost 0 bases, V lost 7 bases, and 5 bases had no gene match. Germline values: CDR1 SNHLY, CDR2 FYNNEI. The CDR3 here is CASTLLAASYEQYF. In DNA, the CDR3 is TGTGCCAGCACGCTACTAGCGGCCTCCTACGAGCAGTACTTC.

V gene TRBV18 combines with J gene TRBJ2-3, with a weak D call TRBD2 (6 bases). With 6 bases removed from V and 4 bases from J, the gap between germline ends came to 17 bases. There are 15 residues in the CDR3. Germline CDR1 and CDR2: KGHSH and LQKENI. The chain's CDR3 is CASSFIERVADTQYF. The DNA of the CDR3 is TGTGCCAGCTCTTTCATCGAGCGGGTAGCAGATACGCAGTATTTT.

The chain joins TRBV27 to TRBJ2-4, with a tentative D call TRBD1 (5 bases). Germline V CDR1 and CDR2: MNHEY, SMNVEV (reference sequence). This CDR3 has 14 amino acids. The V end lost 3 bases, the J end lost 6 bases, and 12 bases lay between the germline ends. Written as DNA, the CDR3 is TGTGCCAGCAGTTTCCAGGGTTTGGGAAACATTCAGTACTTC. It codes for CASSFQGLGNIQYF.

The chain combines TRBV30 with TRBJ1-5; no reliable D call. The germline gives CDR1 GTSNPN, CDR2 SVGIG (reference sequence). Trimming pared 2 bases from V and 0 bases from J, leaving 11 bases between. The CDR3 is made up of 15 amino acids. CDR3: CAWSPTINSNQPQHF. In DNA form, the CDR3 reads TGTGCCTGGAGTCCGACGATCAATAGCAATCAGCCCCAGCATTTT.

This chain joins TRBV11-3 and TRBJ1-4, with 10 positions matching TRBD1. Germline V gene sequence: CDR1 SGHNT, CDR2 YENEEA. This CDR3 comprises 19 residues. The V segment lost 4 bases and the J segment 8 bases; nucleotides outside the gene matches: 19. CDR3 loop: CASSSTYVPGTGDWEKLFF. The DNA for the CDR3 is TGTGCCAGCAGCTCCACTTACGTACCCGGGACAGGGGATTGGGAAAAACTGTTTTTT.

V usage is TRBV5-1 and J usage is TRBJ1-2; D perhaps matches TRBD1 (6 bases). Germline assignment: CDR1 SGHRS and CDR2 YFSETQ. The CDR3 consists of 16 residues. V dropped 1 base and J dropped 0 bases, with 13 bases sitting between them. The CDR3 is CASSLSRGPANYGYTF. CDR3 sequence (DNA): TGCGCCAGCAGCTTGAGCAGGGGCCCTGCTAACTATGGCTACACCTTC.

This clone was found a few times. The genes are TRBV9 and TRBJ1-2; TRBD1 matches 7 bases. The ends lost 4 bases at V and 4 bases at J; junction bases unmatched: 10. The germline V gene encodes CDR1 SGDLS and CDR2 YYNGEE. The CDR3 is 15 residues long. CDR3 amino acids: CASSMWTGLSYGYTF. CDR3 coding DNA: TGTGCCAGCAGCATGTGGACAGGCCTGTCCTATGGCTACACCTTC.

This chain joins TRBV25-1 and TRBJ2-5; 7 positions match TRBD1. Germline CDR1 is MGHDK and CDR2 is SYGVNS. Germline trimming cut 4 bases from V and 3 bases from J; bases unmatched to any gene: 8. CDR3 length: 15 amino acids. The CDR3 spells CASSASDRTEETQYF. The CDR3, as DNA: TGTGCCAGCAGTGCATCGGACAGGACCGAAGAGACCCAGTACTTC.

With respect to this clone: The sample has other DNA sequences that encode this CDR3 too. The genes are TRBV29-1 and TRBJ1-1; D is perhaps TRBD1 (5 bases). Germline values: CDR1 SQVTM, CDR2 ANQGSEA. V was trimmed by 0 bases and J by 4 bases, leaving 9 bases between them. This CDR3 has 13 residues. The CDR3 region has the DNA TGCAGCGTTGAAGACCAGGGTGGCACTGAAGCTTTCTTT. This codes for CSVEDQGGTEAFF. The full variable domain, completed using reference TRBV29-1 and TRBJ1-1, is SAVISQKPSRDICQRGTSLTIQCQVDSQVTMMFWYRQQPGQSLTLIATANQGSEATYESGFVIDKFPISRPNLTFSTLTVSNMSPEDSSIYLCSVEDQGGTEAFFGQGTRLTVV.

This clone was observed once. The J gene is TRBJ2-7, the V gene TRBV15; 7 bases are a match to TRBD2. V lost 3 bases and J lost 2; bases outside the gene matches: 4. Germline CDR1 reads LNHNV; CDR2 reads YYDKDF (reference sequence). The length of the CDR3 is 14 residues. The CDR3 DNA reads TGTGCCACCAGCAGGGGAGGGGAGCCCTACGAGCAGTACTTC. This translates into CATSRGGEPYEQYF.

This clone has a handful of counts. V usage is TRBV30 and J usage is TRBJ2-1; D gene uncertain. The CDR3 runs to 11 residues. V was shortened by 2 bases and J by 5 bases, with 4 bases between the two germline ends. Looked up from germline, CDR1 is GTSNPN and CDR2 is SVGIG (reference sequence). CDR3 loop: CAWSSHNEQFF. DNA for the CDR3: TGTGCCTGGAGTAGCCACAATGAGCAGTTCTTC.

The rearrangement uses TRBV18 and TRBJ2-7, with D tentatively TRBD1 or TRBD2 (6 bases each). V was pared by 2 bases and J by 1 base, with 12 bases between. The CDR3 is 15 residues long. Germline CDR1 KGHSH, CDR2 LQKENI. The CDR3 here is CASSPNRGRSYEQYF. In nucleotides, the CDR3 is TGTGCCAGCTCACCAAACCGGGGGCGGTCCTACGAGCAGTACTTC.

The chain joins TRBV12-5 to TRBJ2-2, with 8 bases that match TRBD2. The V segment lost 1 base and the J segment 0 bases; nucleotides outside the gene matches: 7. Germline V CDR1 and CDR2: LGHNT, FRNRAP. The CDR3 extends over 18 amino acids. CDR3 DNA sequence: TGTGCTAGTGGTTTGGCGGCTCTCGGGGGGGCGAACACCGGGGAGCTGTTTTTT. Translation: CASGLAALGGANTGELFF.

V usage is TRBV28 and J usage is TRBJ1-2; D is perhaps TRBD1 (6 bases). V was shortened by 5 bases and J by 2 bases, with 12 bases between the two germline ends. The CDR3 is 14 amino acids. Germline CDR1 reads MDHEN; CDR2 reads SYDVKM. The CDR3 DNA sequence: TGTGCCAGCAGTAATAGAGGACAGAACTATGGCTACACCTTC. It yields the protein CASSNRGQNYGYTF.

V usage is TRBV4-2 and J usage is TRBJ2-1; 8 bases match TRBD2. CDR3 length equals 17 residues. The J segment lost 6 bases and the V segment lost 0 bases, leaving 10 bases of the junction unmatched. Germline CDR1 is LGHNA and CDR2 is YNFKEQ. CDR3 protein: CASSQDPTGGPSNEQFF. CDR3 in DNA: TGTGCCAGCAGCCAAGACCCAACGGGAGGGCCCTCCAATGAGCAGTTCTTC.